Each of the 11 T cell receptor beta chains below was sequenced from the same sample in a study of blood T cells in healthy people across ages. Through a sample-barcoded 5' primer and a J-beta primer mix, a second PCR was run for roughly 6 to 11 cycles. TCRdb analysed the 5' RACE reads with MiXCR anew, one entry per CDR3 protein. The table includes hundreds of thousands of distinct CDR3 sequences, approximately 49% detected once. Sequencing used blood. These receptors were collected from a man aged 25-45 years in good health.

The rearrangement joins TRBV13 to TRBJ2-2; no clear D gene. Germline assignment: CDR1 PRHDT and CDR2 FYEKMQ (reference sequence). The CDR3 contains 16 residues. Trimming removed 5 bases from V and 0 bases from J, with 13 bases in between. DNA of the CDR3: TGTGCCAGCAGCACTCCATGGGCGCCGAACACCGGGGAGCTGTTTTTT. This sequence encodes CASSTPWAPNTGELFF.

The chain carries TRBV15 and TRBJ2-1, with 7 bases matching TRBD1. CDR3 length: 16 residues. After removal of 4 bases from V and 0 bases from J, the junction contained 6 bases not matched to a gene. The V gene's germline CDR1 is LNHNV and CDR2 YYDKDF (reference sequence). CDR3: CATSTLTGSSYNEQFF. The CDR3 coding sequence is TGTGCCACCAGCACCCTGACAGGGAGCTCCTACAATGAGCAGTTCTTC.

In DNA, the CDR3 is TGTGCCAGCAGCTCAAACGCAGGATTTGCCTACGAGCAGTACTTC. This encodes CASSSNAGFAYEQYF. The chain recombines TRBV7-9 with TRBJ2-7; D is uncertain. From germline, CDR1 is SEHNR and CDR2 FQNEAQ (reference sequence). V shed 4 bases and J shed 2 bases, with 15 bases lying between them. The CDR3 has 15 amino acids. The variable domain in full, completed from reference TRBV7-9 and TRBJ2-7, reads DTGVSQNPRHKITKRGQNVTFRCDPISEHNRLYWYRQTLGQGPEFLTYFQNEAQLEKSRLLSDRFSAERPKGSFSTLEIQRTEQGDSAMYLCASSSNAGFAYEQYFGPGTRLTVT.

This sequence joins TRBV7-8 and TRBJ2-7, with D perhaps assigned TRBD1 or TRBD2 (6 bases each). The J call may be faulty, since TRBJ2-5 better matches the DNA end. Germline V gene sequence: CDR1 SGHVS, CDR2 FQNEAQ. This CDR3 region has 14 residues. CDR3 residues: CASSLDRGRKTQYF. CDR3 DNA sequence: TGTGCCAGCAGCTTAGACCGGGGGCGAAAGACCCAGTACTTC.

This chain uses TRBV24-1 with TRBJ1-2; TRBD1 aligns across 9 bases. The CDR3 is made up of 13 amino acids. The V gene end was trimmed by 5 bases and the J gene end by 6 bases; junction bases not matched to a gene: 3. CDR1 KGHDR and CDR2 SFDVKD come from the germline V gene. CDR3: CATSGDRVDGYTF. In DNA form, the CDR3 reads TGTGCCACCAGTGGGGACAGGGTCGATGGCTACACCTTC.

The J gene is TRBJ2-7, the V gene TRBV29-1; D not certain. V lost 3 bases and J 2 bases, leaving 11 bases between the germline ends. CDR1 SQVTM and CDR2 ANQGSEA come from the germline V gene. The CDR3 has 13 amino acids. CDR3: CSVDGLKPYEQYF. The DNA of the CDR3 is TGCAGCGTTGATGGCCTAAAACCCTACGAGCAGTACTTC.

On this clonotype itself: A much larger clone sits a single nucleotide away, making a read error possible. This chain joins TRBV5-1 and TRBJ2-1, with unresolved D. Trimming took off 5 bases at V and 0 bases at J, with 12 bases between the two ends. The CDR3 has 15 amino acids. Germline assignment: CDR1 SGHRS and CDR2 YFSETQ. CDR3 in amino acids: CASRTRHSSYNEQFF. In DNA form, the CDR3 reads TGCGCCAGCAGAACGCGACACAGCTCCTACAATGAGCAGTTCTTC.

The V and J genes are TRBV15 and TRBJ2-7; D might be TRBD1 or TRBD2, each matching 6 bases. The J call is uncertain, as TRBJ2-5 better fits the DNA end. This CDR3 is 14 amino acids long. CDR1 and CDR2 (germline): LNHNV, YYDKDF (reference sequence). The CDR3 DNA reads TGTGCCACCAGCAGAGATCCGGGGGCAGAGACCCAGTACTTC. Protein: CATSRDPGAETQYF.

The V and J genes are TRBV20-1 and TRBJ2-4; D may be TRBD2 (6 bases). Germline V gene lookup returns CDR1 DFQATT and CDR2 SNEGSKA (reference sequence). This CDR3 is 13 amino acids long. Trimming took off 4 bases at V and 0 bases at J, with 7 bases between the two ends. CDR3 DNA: TGCAGTGCTACGGGGGTAGCCAAAAACATTCAGTACTTC. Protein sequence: CSATGVAKNIQYF.

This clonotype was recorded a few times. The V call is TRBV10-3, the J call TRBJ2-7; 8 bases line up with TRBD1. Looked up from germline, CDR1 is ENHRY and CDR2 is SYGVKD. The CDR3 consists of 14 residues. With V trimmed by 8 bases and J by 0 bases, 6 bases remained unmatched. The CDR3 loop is CAIGTGGSSYEQYF. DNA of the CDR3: TGTGCCATCGGAACAGGGGGTAGCTCCTACGAGCAGTACTTC.

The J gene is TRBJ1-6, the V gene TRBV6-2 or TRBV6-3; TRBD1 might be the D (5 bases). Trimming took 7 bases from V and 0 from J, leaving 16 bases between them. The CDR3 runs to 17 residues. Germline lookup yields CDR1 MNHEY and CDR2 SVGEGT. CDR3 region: CASNRQPGSSYNSPLHF. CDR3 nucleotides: TGTGCCAGCAACCGACAGCCAGGGAGCTCCTATAATTCACCCCTCCACTTT.